The clone carrying this T cell receptor (beta chain) was found once. As yet, its antigen is unknown. The data are from a study of cytomegalovirus exposure and HLA in healthy donors. Points from the study as a whole: Accounts indicate the classifier identified cytomegalovirus status with strong specificity and sensitivity.

Using immunoSEQ multiplex PCR, the repertoire was profiled, and TCRdb retains in-frame clones only, with some absent. The sample lists 120,000 or so clones, 70% to 90% occurring once. The donors were in the roughly 130-subject validation cohort; that cohort was separate from the approximately 700-subject first cohort. The V end was cut by 1 base, the J end by 2 bases, with 9 bases between. The CDR3 consists of 13 residues. CDR1 and CDR2 (germline): SQVTM, ANQGSEA. The chain recombines TRBV29-1 with TRBJ2-7; D is ambiguous. The sequence was obtained from a woman between 18 and 29 years old in good health and CMV-seronegative. The sample comprised PBMCs. CDR3 in DNA: TGCAGCGTTGAAGTGAGTGACACCTACGAGCAGTACTTC. It is translated as CSVEVSDTYEQYF.